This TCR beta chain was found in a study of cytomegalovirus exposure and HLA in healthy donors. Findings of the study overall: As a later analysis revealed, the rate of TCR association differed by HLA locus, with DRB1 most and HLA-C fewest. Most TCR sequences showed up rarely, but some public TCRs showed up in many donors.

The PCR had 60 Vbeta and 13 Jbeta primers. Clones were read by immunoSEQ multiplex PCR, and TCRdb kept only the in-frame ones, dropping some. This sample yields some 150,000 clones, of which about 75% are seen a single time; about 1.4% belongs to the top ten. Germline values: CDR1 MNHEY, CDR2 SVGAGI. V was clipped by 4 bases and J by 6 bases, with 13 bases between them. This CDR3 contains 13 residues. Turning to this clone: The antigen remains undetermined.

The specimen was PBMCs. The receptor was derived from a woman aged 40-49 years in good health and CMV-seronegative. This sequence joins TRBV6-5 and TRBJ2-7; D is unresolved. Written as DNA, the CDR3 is TGTGCCAGCAGTTGGGCTAAGCCATCCGAGCAGTACTTC. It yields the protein CASSWAKPSEQYF.